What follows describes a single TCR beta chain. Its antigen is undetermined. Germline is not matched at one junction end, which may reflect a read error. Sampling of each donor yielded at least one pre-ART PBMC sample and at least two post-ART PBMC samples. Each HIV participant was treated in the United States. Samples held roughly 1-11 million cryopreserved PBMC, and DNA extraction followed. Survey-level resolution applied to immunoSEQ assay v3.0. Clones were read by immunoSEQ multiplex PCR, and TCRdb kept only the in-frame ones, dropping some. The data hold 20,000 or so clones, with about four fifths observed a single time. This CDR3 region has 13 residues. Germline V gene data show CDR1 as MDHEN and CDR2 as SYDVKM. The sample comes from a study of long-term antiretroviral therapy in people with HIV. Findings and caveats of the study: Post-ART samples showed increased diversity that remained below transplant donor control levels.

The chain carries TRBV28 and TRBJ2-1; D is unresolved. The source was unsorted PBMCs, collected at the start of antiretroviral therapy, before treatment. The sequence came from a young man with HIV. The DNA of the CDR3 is TGTGCCAGCACCCGTCGGAACTACAATGAACAGTTCTTC. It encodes CASTRRNYNEQFF.